What follows is one T cell receptor (beta chain) and its context. Its specificity is not known. The data stem from a study of cytomegalovirus exposure and HLA in healthy donors. Germline V lookup: CDR1 SGHDT, CDR2 YYEEEE. The V and J ends lost 0 bases and 8 bases, in that order; junction bases with no gene match: 5. CDR3 length: 14 residues. The primer mix had 60 Vbeta and 13 Jbeta primers. Using immunoSEQ multiplex PCR, the repertoire was profiled, and TCRdb retains in-frame clones only, with some absent. The sample shows some 210,000 clones, about 89% of them seen only once. Overall study findings and caveats: A few of the chains that were CMV-associated were confirmed in vitro to be specific for CMV antigens.

This clonotype originated in a man younger than 45 in good health and CMV-seronegative. The sample comprised PBMCs. The rearrangement uses TRBV5-6 and TRBJ1-2, with 9 bases identical to TRBD1. The CDR3, as DNA: TGTGCCAGCAGCTTGGTCACAGGGGGCTACGGCTACACCTTC. It yields the protein CASSLVTGGYGYTF. The full variable domain, with the rest looked up from reference TRBV5-6 and TRBJ1-2, is DAGVTQSPTHLIKTRGQQVTLRCSPKSGHDTVSWYQQALGQGPQFIFQYYEEEERQRGNFPDRFSGHQFPNYSSELNVNALLLGDSALYLCASSLVTGGYGYTFGSGTRLTVV.